This TCR beta chain was observed in a study of early T cells in non-severe SARS-CoV-2 infection. Points from the study as a whole: Clonotype matching in VDJdb favored anti-spike CD8 responses and did not capture private and CD4 specificities.

This clonotype has a count of ten or more. Its target is unknown. Attached unique molecular identifiers marked individual cDNA molecules. TCRdb re-analysed the 5' RACE reads in MiXCR, keeping a single row per CDR3 protein. This table holds about 62,000 distinct CDR3 sequences, approximately 9% found once. The specimen sequenced was whole blood. This clonotype was sampled from an adult who was a healthcare worker with PCR-confirmed SARS-CoV-2 infection or an uninfected control (not recorded which).

The CDR3 is CASSLFKDEQFF. For the CDR3, the DNA is TGTGCCAGCAGCTTATTCAAAGATGAGCAGTTCTTC. This chain uses TRBV7-9 with TRBJ2-1; no clear D. There are 12 residues in the CDR3. The V end was cut by 2 bases, the J end by 8 bases, with 7 bases between. Looked up from germline, CDR1 is SEHNR and CDR2 is FQNEAQ (reference sequence).